This TCR beta chain was captured in a study of response to subunit inactivated influenza vaccine. Study-wide results and caveats: A suggestion made by the authors is that each seasonal influenza vaccination recruits few new T cells.

On this clonotype itself: Its antigen is unidentified.

A single record per CDR3 protein comes from TCRdb applying MiXCR to the RT-PCR reads. The table lists about 780,000 distinct CDR3 sequences, around a sixth of them singletons. The CDR3 is 16 residues long. V shed 1 base, J shed 1 base, and the junction held 4 bases outside the gene matches. Per the germline V gene, CDR1 is LGHNA and CDR2 is YNFKEQ. The clonotype was recovered from a man aged 50 or older who received an inactivated influenza vaccine. The input for sequencing was PBMCs from blood, taken around 5 days after vaccination. J is TRBJ2-3 and V is TRBV4-2; 8 positions match TRBD2. CDR3 in amino acids: CASSQGVAGRTDTQYF. CDR3 in DNA: TGTGCCAGCAGCCAAGGAGTAGCGGGACGCACAGATACGCAGTATTTT.